The 8 T cell receptor beta chains in this list originate from one sample, sequenced in a study of response to subunit inactivated influenza vaccine. MiXCR was run by TCRdb on the RT-PCR reads, yielding one entry per CDR3 protein. Seen here are 650,000 to 800,000 distinct CDR3 sequences, under 20% observed once, and the top ten hold 11%. The material was PBMCs from blood, obtained around 5 days after vaccination. The receptors shown here come from a man aged 45 to 65 who received an inactivated influenza vaccine.

This clonotype showed up just a few times. The V and J genes are TRBV11-2 and TRBJ2-1; 8 nucleotides align to TRBD2. The ends lost 3 bases at V and 9 bases at J; junction bases unmatched: 7. The CDR3 contains 14 residues. CDR1 and CDR2 (germline): SGHAT, FQNNGV. CDR3: CASSFSAGGLEQFF. CDR3 nucleotides: TGTGCCAGCAGCTTTTCGGCGGGAGGACTTGAGCAGTTCTTC.

This clonotype was observed a few times. The chain is built from TRBV9 and TRBJ1-4, with 7 positions matching TRBD1. V lost 0 bases to trimming and J lost 4 bases; unmatched junction nucleotides: 9. This CDR3 is 17 amino acids long. Germline V lookup: CDR1 SGDLS, CDR2 YYNGEE. The CDR3 protein is CASSVAGQGDLNEKLFF. CDR3 DNA sequence: TGTGCCAGCAGCGTAGCTGGTCAGGGGGACCTTAATGAAAAACTGTTTTTT.

This clonotype came up a few times. This sequence joins TRBV2 and TRBJ1-2, with 7 bases that match TRBD1. The CDR3 contains 14 residues. Germline loops: CDR1 SNHLY, CDR2 FYNNEI. V shed 7 bases, J shed 2 bases, and the junction held 7 bases outside the gene matches. CDR3 residues: CASTLTGQNYGYTF. CDR3 bases: TGTGCCAGCACCTTGACAGGGCAAAACTATGGCTACACCTTC.

The chain has TRBV18 and TRBJ1-2; D perhaps matches TRBD1 (5 bases). Per the germline V gene, CDR1 is KGHSH and CDR2 is LQKENI. With 2 bases removed from V and 0 bases from J, the gap between germline ends came to 16 bases. CDR3 length equals 17 residues. The chain's CDR3 is CASSPGLGQGPNYGYTF. Written as DNA, the CDR3 is TGTGCCAGCTCACCAGGTCTCGGGCAGGGCCCTAACTATGGCTACACCTTC.

With respect to this clonotype: At one end the junction does not follow the germline gene, possibly because of a read error. The chain carries TRBV28 and TRBJ2-7; 8 bases are a match to TRBD2. The CDR3 runs 14 residues. Germline CDR1 is MDHEN and CDR2 is SYDVKM. DNA of the CDR3: TGTGCCAGCAGATCACAGCGGGAGAGCTACGGGCAGTACTTC. Amino acids: CASRSQRESYGQYF.

The chain has TRBV6-1 and TRBJ1-3; 8 positions match TRBD1. Germline-derived CDR1 and CDR2 are MNHNS and SASEGT. Trimming removed 8 bases from V and 1 base from J; junction bases left unmatched: 7. This CDR3 comprises 15 residues. CDR3 sequence: CASYGQGSSGNTIYF. CDR3 DNA sequence: TGTGCCAGCTATGGACAGGGCTCTTCTGGAAACACCATATATTTT.

This clonotype was found a few times. The V call is TRBV4-1, the J call TRBJ1-5; D possibly corresponds to TRBD1 (6 bases). Germline V gene sequence: CDR1 MGHRA, CDR2 YSYEKL. Trimming took off 3 bases at V and 7 bases at J, with 10 bases between the two ends. The CDR3 spans 13 residues. For the CDR3, the DNA is TGCGCCAGCAGCCAGGGAGGGGGACAGCCCCAGCATTTT. Amino acids: CASSQGGGQPQHF.

The chain is built from TRBV20-1 and TRBJ2-7; tentatively, D is TRBD1 or TRBD2 (5 bases each). From germline, CDR1 is DFQATT and CDR2 SNEGSKA (reference sequence). Trimming took off 0 bases at V and 1 base at J, with 16 bases between the two ends. The CDR3 is made up of 16 amino acids. The CDR3 loop reads CSARDRDGAPSYEQYF. DNA for the CDR3: TGCAGTGCTAGAGATAGGGACGGAGCTCCGTCCTACGAGCAGTACTTC.